The 14 T cell receptor beta chains in this list originate from one sample, sequenced in a study of naive and memory T cell subsets. The library had UMIs added by 3' ligation of an oligonucleotide to TCR cDNA. Four PCR rounds used nested alpha and beta constant region primers plus the SP2 primer. One entry per CDR3 protein results from TCRdb running MiXCR on the 5' RACE reads. The sample holds more than 50,000 distinct CDR3 sequences, 7.2% seen once. All receptors come from a male donor in good health.

This clonotype was seen a few times. The V call is TRBV11-1, the J call TRBJ2-7; D assignment may be TRBD1 or TRBD2 (5 bases each). The CDR3 length is 14 residues. The germline gives CDR1 SGHAT, CDR2 FQDESV (reference sequence). Deletions cut 6 bases from V and 3 bases from J, with 15 bases between. The DNA of the CDR3 is TGTGCCAGCAGTTACCCCAGGGAGAACTACGAGCAGTACTTC. This translates into CASSYPRENYEQYF. The full variable domain, with the rest looked up from reference TRBV11-1 and TRBJ2-7, is EAEVAQSPRYKITEKSQAVAFWCDPISGHATLYWYRQILGQGPELLVQFQDESVVDDSQLPKDRFSAERLKGVDSTLKIQPAELGDSAMYLCASSYPRENYEQYFGPGTRLTVT.

This clonotype was observed many times. The CDR3 reads CASSFGAPNYGYTF. In DNA form, the CDR3 reads TGTGCCAGCAGCTTCGGGGCGCCGAACTATGGCTACACCTTC. The rearrangement uses TRBV21-1 and TRBJ1-2; the table's TRBD1 call for D was not verified on the DNA. TRBV21-1 is labeled a pseudogene. The CDR3 consists of 14 residues.

About this clonotype itself: This may stem from a read error, because a much larger clone lies one nucleotide away. The CDR3 DNA sequence: TGTTCCAGCAGCCGGGTTCAGGATCGCTACGAGCAGTACTTC. It yields the protein CSSSRVQDRYEQYF. J is TRBJ2-7 and V is TRBV3-1; unclear D gene. Germline CDR1 and CDR2: LGHDT and YNNKEL (reference sequence). The CDR3 is made up of 14 amino acids.

Relative to its sample, this clonotype is medium-sized. The rearrangement uses TRBV2 and TRBJ2-3, with TRBD2 matching 12 bases. Germline V gene sequence: CDR1 SNHLY, CDR2 FYNNEI. The CDR3 has 16 amino acids. Trimming removed 1 base from V and 2 bases from J; junction bases left unmatched: 1. CDR3 coding DNA: TGTGCCAGCAGTGAAGGACTAGCGGGAGACACAGATACGCAGTATTTT. This sequence encodes CASSEGLAGDTDTQYF. Full variable domain (rest looked up from reference TRBV2 and TRBJ2-3): EPEVTQTPSHQVTQMGQEVILRCVPISNHLYFYWYRQILGQKVEFLVSFYNNEISEKSEIFDDQFSVERPDGSNFTLKIRSTKLEDSAMYFCASSEGLAGDTDTQYFGPGTRLTVL.

Written as DNA, the CDR3 is TGCAGCGTTGAAGGTCTTGGGGAAGACTACGAGCAGTACTTC. Translating it yields CSVEGLGEDYEQYF. The V gene is TRBV29-1, the J gene TRBJ2-7; D is uncertain. The CDR3 loop spans 14 amino acids. Trimming took 1 base from V and 3 from J, leaving 13 bases between them. The germline V gene has CDR1 SQVTM and CDR2 ANQGSEA.

In its sample, this clonotype was seen many times. The rearrangement links TRBV6-6 to TRBJ1-5; TRBD1 might be the D (6 bases). V was clipped by 8 bases and J by 3 bases, with 14 bases between them. This CDR3 is 14 amino acids long. Germline assignment: CDR1 MNHNY and CDR2 SVGAGI (reference sequence). The chain's CDR3 is CASREAGDNQPQHF. The DNA for the CDR3 is TGTGCCAGCCGTGAAGCAGGGGACAATCAGCCCCAGCATTTT.

A few counts support this clonotype. The chain carries TRBV29-1 and TRBJ1-1; D remains ambiguous. V shed 4 bases and J shed 5 bases, with 20 bases lying between them. The CDR3 consists of 15 residues. Germline loops: CDR1 SQVTM, CDR2 ANQGSEA. The CDR3 loop reads CSVAADGVLVTEAFF. In DNA form, the CDR3 reads TGCAGCGTTGCCGCCGACGGGGTTCTGGTTACTGAAGCTTTCTTT.

This clonotype was detected many times. The chain combines TRBV11-2 with TRBJ2-1; D tentatively reads TRBD1 or TRBD2 (5 bases each). Trimming cost V 1 base and J 9 bases, with 10 bases left between them. This CDR3 region has 13 residues. Germline V gene data show CDR1 as SGHAT and CDR2 as FQNNGV. The DNA of the CDR3 is TGTGCCAGCAGCTTAGGTACGGGGACTGAGCAGTTCTTC. Translated: CASSLGTGTEQFF.

The gene calls are TRBV29-1 and TRBJ1-2; tentatively, D is TRBD1 (5 bases). In germline, CDR1 is SQVTM, CDR2 ANQGSEA. V lost 8 bases to trimming and J lost 3 bases, with 19 bases between them. This CDR3 is built from 14 residues. The CDR3 loop reads CSFPGGQGDYGYTF. In nucleotides, the CDR3 is TGCAGCTTTCCCGGGGGTCAGGGAGACTATGGCTACACCTTC.

This clonotype has only a few counts. The V call is TRBV29-1, the J call TRBJ2-7, with D maybe TRBD2 (6 bases). The V gene's germline CDR1 is SQVTM and CDR2 ANQGSEA. V was trimmed by 7 bases and J by 7 bases, leaving 23 bases between them. The CDR3 has 14 amino acids. The CDR3 loop reads CSGGRGISSSEQYF. The CDR3 DNA follows: TGCAGCGGGGGTCGGGGGATATCGTCCTCTGAGCAGTACTTC.

This clonotype was seen at least ten times. J is TRBJ2-3 and V is TRBV6-2 or TRBV6-3; 11 bases map to TRBD2. Germline CDR1 MNHEY, CDR2 SVGEGT. The CDR3 length is 17 residues. Unmatched junction bases numbered 6, after V lost 2 bases and J lost 2 bases. The CDR3 nucleotides read TGTGCCAGCAGTTACCCCGGGACTAGCGGAGACACAGATACGCAGTATTTT. Encoded protein: CASSYPGTSGDTDTQYF.

This clonotype came up a few times. V is TRBV4-1 and J is TRBJ1-2, with a tentative D call TRBD1 (6 bases). V dropped 0 bases and J dropped 11 bases, with 13 bases sitting between them. This CDR3 has 13 amino acids. Germline V gene sequence: CDR1 MGHRA, CDR2 YSYEKL. This CDR3 is CASSQDQDRVYTF. The CDR3 DNA is TGCGCCAGCAGCCAAGATCAGGACAGAGTGTACACCTTC.

This clonotype was recorded a few times. V usage is TRBV20-1 and J usage is TRBJ2-7; no clear D. Per germline, CDR1 DFQATT and CDR2 SNEGSKA (reference sequence). The length of the CDR3 is 14 residues. The V gene lost 5 bases and the J gene lost 0 bases, with 14 bases spanning the gap. Here the CDR3 DNA reads TGCAGTGCTCGACCCCTCACGTCCTCCTACGAGCAGTACTTC. This codes for CSARPLTSSYEQYF.

This clonotype occurred many times. V is TRBV29-1 and J is TRBJ2-3; perhaps TRBD2 as D (6 bases). This CDR3 region has 12 residues. CDR1 is SQVTM, CDR2 ANQGSEA, per germline. The V gene lost 5 bases and the J gene lost 4 bases, with 10 bases spanning the gap. The CDR3 loop reads CSVRLGADTQYF. Here the CDR3 DNA reads TGCAGCGTTCGACTAGGCGCAGATACGCAGTATTTT.